This T cell receptor (beta chain) was identified during a study of blood T cell repertoires in COVID-19. Overall study: From T cells, B-cell-depleted T cells, or PBMCs came the material, which was cDNA or gDNA.

Profiled with immunoSEQ multiplex PCR; TCRdb holds only in-frame clones, not every one. Of about 210,000 clones in the sample, around 86% were seen once. V lost 0 bases and J lost 5; bases outside the gene matches: 12. The germline V gene has CDR1 MNHNS and CDR2 SASEGT. CDR3 length: 18 amino acids. Across 24 US areas, participants ranged in age from about 18 to 90 years. Clinical histories supplied by participants themselves formed the basis of cohort assignment. The V and J genes are TRBV6-1 and TRBJ2-3; TRBD2 matches at 9 bases. The clonotype was recovered from a woman between 45 and 60 years old with acute COVID-19. The sample consisted of PBMCs or T cells enriched from blood (not recorded which). The CDR3 DNA reads TGTGCCAGCAGTGAAGCGCTTCGACTGGCGGGAGGGCAAGATACGCAGTATTTT. Its translation is CASSEALRLAGGQDTQYF.